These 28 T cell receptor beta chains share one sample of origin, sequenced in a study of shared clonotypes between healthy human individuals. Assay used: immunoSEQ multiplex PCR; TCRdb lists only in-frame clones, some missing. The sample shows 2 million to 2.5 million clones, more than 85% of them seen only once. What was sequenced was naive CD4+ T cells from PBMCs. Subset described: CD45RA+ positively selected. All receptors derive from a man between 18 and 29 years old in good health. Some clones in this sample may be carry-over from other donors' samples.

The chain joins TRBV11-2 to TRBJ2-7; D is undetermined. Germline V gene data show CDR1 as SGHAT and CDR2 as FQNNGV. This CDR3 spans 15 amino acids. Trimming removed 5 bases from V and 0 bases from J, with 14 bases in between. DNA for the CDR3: TGTGCCAGCAGCGCAGCCGGCACCTACTCCTACGAGCAGTACTTC. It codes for CASSAAGTYSYEQYF. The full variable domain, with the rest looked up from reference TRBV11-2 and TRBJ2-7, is EAGVAQSPRYKIIEKRQSVAFWCNPISGHATLYWYQQILGQGPKLLIQFQNNGVVDDSQLPKDRFSAERLKGVDSTLKIQPAKLEDSAVYLCASSAAGTYSYEQYFGPGTRLTVT.

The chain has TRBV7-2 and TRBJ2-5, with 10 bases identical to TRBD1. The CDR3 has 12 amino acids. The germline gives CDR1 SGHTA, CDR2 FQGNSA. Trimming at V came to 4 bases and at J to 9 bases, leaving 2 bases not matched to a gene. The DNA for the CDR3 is TGTGCCAGCAGCTCCGACAGGGGGCCCCAGTACTTC. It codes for CASSSDRGPQYF.

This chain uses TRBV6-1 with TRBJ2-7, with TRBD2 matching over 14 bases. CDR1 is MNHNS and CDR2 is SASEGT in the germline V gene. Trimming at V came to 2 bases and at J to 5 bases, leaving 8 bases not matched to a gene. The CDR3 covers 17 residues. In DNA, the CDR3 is TGTGCCAGCAGTGAACGACTAGCGGGAGGGCCGCGGGACGAGCAGTACTTC. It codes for CASSERLAGGPRDEQYF.

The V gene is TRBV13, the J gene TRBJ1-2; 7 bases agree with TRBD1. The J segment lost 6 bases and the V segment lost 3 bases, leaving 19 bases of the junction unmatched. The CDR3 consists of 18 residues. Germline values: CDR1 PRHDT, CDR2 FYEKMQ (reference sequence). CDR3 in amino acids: CASSFGGSRVTGFHGYTF. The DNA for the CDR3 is TGTGCCAGCAGCTTTGGAGGTTCGCGAGTGACAGGGTTTCATGGCTACACCTTC.

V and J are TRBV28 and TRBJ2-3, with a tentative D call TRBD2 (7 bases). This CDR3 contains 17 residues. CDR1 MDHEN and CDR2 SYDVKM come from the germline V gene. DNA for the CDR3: TGTGCGGGGGGGCTAGTGGATTTTCTAAGATATTCAGATACGCAGTATTTT. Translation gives CAGGLVDFLRYSDTQYF.

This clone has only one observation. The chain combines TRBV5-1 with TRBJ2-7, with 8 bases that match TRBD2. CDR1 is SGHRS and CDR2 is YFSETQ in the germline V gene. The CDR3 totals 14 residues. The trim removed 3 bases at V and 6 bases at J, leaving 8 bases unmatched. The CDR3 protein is CASSSGLAGLEQYF. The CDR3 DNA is TGCGCCAGCAGCTCGGGTTTAGCGGGACTCGAGCAGTACTTC.

CDR3 DNA sequence: TGTGCCAGCAGCGTACAGGGGGGCGGACAGGGAGCTACAACCTACAATGAGCAGTTCTTC. Translation: CASSVQGGGQGATTYNEQFF. The V gene is TRBV9, the J gene TRBJ2-1, with 8 bases matching TRBD1. J lost 2 bases, V lost 1 base, and 17 bases had no gene match. The CDR3 totals 20 residues. Germline V gives CDR1 SGDLS, CDR2 YYNGEE.

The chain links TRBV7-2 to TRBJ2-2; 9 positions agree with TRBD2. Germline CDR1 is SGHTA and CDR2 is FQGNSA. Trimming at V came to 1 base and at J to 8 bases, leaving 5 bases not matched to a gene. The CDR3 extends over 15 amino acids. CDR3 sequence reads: CASSLEAGGNGELFF. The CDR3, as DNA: TGTGCCAGCAGCTTAGAGGCGGGAGGGAATGGGGAGCTGTTTTTT.

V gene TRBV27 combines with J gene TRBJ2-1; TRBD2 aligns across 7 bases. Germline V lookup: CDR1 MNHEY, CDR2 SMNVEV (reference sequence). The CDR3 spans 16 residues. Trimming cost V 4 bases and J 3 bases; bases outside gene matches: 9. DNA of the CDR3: TGTGCCAGCAGTTCACCCCAGCGGGGCGACTACAATGAGCAGTTCTTC. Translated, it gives CASSSPQRGDYNEQFF.

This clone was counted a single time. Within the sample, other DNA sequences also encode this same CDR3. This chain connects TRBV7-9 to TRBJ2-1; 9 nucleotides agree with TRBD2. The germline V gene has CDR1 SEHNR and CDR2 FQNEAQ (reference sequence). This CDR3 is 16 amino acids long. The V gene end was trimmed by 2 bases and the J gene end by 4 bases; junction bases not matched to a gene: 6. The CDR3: CASSLTTSGLYNEQFF. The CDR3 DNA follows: TGTGCCAGCAGCTTAACAACTAGCGGGCTTTACAATGAGCAGTTCTTC. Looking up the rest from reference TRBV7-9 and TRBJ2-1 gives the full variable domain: DTGVSQNPRHKITKRGQNVTFRCDPISEHNRLYWYRQTLGQGPEFLTYFQNEAQLEKSRLLSDRFSAERPKGSFSTLEIQRTEQGDSAMYLCASSLTTSGLYNEQFFGPGTRLTVL.

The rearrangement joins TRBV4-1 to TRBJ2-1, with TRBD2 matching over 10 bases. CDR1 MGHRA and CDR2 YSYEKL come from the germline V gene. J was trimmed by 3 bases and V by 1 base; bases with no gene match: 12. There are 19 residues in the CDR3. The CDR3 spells CASSQVASGRTLIYNEQFF. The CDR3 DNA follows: TGCGCCAGCAGCCAAGTTGCTAGCGGGAGAACCCTTATCTACAATGAGCAGTTCTTC.

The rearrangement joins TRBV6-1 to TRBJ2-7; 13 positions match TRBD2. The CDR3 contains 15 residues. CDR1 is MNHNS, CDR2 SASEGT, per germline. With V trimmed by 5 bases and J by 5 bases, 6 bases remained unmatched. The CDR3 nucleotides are TGTGCCAGCAGTCGGGGACTAGCGGGAAAGGACGAGCAGTACTTC. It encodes CASSRGLAGKDEQYF.

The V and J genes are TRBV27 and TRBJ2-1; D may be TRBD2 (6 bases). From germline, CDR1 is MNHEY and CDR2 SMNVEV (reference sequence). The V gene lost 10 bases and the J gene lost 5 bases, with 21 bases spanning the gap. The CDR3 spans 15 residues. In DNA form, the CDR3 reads TGTGCCACCACCCCCGGGACTGACTTGAACAATGAGCAGTTCTTC. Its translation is CATTPGTDLNNEQFF.

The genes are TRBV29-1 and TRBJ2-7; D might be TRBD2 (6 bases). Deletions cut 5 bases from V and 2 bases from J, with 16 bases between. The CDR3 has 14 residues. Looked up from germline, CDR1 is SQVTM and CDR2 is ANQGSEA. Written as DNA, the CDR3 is TGCAGCGTTTTGGAAAGGCGGGACGCCTACGAGCAGTACTTC. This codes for CSVLERRDAYEQYF.

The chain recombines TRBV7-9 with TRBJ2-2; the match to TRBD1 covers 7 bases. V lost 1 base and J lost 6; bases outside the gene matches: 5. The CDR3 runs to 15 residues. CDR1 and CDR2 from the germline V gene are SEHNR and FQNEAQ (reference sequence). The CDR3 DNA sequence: TGTGCCAGCAGCTTAGTCGGCAGGGGGTCCGGGGAGCTGTTTTTT. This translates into CASSLVGRGSGELFF.

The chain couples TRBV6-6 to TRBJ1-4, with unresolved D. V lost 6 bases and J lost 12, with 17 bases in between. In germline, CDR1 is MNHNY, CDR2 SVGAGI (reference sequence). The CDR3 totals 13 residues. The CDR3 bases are TGTGCCAGCAGAGTGGACCTATATGCGGAACTGTTTTTT. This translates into CASRVDLYAELFF.

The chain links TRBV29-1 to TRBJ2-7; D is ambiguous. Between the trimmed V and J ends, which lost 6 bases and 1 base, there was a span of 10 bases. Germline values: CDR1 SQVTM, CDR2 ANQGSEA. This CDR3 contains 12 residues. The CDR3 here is CSVLGPSYEQYF. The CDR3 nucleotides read TGCAGCGTACTCGGACCTTCCTACGAGCAGTACTTC.

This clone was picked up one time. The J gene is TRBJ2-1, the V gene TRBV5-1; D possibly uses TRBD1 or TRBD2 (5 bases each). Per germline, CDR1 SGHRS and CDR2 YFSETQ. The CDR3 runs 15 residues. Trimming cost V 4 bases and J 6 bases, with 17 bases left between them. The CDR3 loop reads CASSTGTRNINEQFF. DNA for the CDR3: TGCGCCAGCAGCACCGGGACCAGAAATATCAATGAGCAGTTCTTC.

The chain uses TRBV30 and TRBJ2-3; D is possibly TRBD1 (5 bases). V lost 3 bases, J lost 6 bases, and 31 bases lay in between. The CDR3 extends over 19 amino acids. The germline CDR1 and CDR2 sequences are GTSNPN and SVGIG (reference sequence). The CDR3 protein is CAWSTALRARIGVWDTQYF. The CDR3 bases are TGTGCCTGGAGCACTGCACTCAGGGCTAGAATTGGTGTGTGGGATACGCAGTATTTT.

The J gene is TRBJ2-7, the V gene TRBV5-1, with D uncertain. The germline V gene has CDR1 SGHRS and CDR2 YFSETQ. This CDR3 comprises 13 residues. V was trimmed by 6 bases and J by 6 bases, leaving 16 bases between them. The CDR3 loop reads CASTKDQAPEQYF. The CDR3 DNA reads TGCGCCAGCACTAAAGACCAGGCTCCCGAGCAGTACTTC.

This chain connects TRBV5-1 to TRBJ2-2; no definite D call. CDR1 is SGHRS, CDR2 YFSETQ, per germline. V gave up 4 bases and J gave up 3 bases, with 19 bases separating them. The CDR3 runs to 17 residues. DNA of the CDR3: TGCGCCAGCAGCCGACAAACTACCTATCCGTACACCGGGGAGCTGTTTTTT. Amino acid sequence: CASSRQTTYPYTGELFF.

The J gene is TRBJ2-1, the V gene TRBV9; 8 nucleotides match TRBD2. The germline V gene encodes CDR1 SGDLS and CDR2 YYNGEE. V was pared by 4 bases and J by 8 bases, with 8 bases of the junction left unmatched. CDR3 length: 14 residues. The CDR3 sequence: CASSLGTSTHEQFF. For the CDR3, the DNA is TGTGCCAGCAGCTTGGGGACTAGTACCCATGAGCAGTTCTTC.

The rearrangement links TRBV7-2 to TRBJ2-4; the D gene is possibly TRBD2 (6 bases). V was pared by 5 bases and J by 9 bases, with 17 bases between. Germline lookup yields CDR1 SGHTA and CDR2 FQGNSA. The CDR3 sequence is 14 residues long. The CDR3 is CASSAPRVGGIQYF. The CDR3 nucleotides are TGTGCCAGCAGCGCCCCCAGGGTCGGGGGCATTCAGTACTTC.

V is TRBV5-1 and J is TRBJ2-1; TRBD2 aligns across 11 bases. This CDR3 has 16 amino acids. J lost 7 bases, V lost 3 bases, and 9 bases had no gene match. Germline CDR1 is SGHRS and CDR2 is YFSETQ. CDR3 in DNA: TGCGCCAGCAGCTGGATCGGGACTAGCGGCCTTAATGAGCAGTTCTTC. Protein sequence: CASSWIGTSGLNEQFF.

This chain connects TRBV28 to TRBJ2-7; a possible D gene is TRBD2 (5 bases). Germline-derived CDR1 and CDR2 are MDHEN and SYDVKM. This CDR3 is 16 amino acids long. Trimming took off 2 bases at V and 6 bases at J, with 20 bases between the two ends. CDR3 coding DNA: TGTGCCAGCAGTTTACTTTCTACCGAGGGCCGGGGCGAGCAGTACTTC. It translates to CASSLLSTEGRGEQYF.

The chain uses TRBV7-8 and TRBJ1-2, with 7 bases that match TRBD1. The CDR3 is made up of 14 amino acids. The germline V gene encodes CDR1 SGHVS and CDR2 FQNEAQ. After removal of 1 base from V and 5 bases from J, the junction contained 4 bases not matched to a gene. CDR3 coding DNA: TGTGCCAGCAGCTTAGACAGGGGACCTTATGGCTACACCTTC. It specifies CASSLDRGPYGYTF.

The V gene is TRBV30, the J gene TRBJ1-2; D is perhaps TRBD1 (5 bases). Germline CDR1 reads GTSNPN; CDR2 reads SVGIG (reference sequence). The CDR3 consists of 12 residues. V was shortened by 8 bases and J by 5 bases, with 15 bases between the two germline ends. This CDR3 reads CARGTAPYGYTF. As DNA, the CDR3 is TGTGCCAGAGGGACCGCTCCTTATGGCTACACCTTC.

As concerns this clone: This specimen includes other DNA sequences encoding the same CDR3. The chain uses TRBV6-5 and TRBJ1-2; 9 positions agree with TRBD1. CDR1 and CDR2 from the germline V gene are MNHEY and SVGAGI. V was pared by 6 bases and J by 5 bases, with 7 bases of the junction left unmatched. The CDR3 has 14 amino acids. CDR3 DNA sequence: TGTGCCAGCAGAGCTCCGGGACAGGGTTATGGCTACACCTTC. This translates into CASRAPGQGYGYTF.